The next 21 T cell receptor beta chains were all read from a single sample in a study of control samples from healthy donors and cancer patients. Produced via immunoSEQ multiplex PCR; TCRdb's table is partial and in-frame only. The table has roughly 130,000 clones, 90% seen once. Sequenced sample: blood. The receptors were sampled from a young man in good health.

V gene TRBV30 combines with J gene TRBJ2-1; 8 positions match TRBD2. With V trimmed by 3 bases and J by 9 bases, 16 bases remained unmatched. From germline, CDR1 is GTSNPN and CDR2 SVGIG (reference sequence). This CDR3 spans 16 amino acids. DNA of the CDR3: TGTGCCTGGAGCCGCCGCTGGCGGGAGGCCGAGGGTGAGCAGTTCTTC. It yields the protein CAWSRRWREAEGEQFF. The full variable domain, rest sourced from reference TRBV30 and TRBJ2-1, is SQTIHQWPATLVQPVGSPLSLECTVEGTSNPNLYWYRQAAGRGLQLLFYSVGIGQISSEVPQNLSASRPQDRQFILSSKKLLLSDSGFYLCAWSRRWREAEGEQFFGPGTRLTVL.

V usage is TRBV18 and J usage is TRBJ1-1; the match to TRBD1 covers 8 bases. The junction had 11 bases not matched to a gene; V was cut back by 6 bases and J by 5 bases. The V gene's germline CDR1 is KGHSH and CDR2 LQKENI. The CDR3 sequence is 15 residues long. CDR3 DNA sequence: TGTGCCAGCTCCTACGGACAGGGTGCCGCGACTGAAGCTTTCTTT. Amino acid sequence: CASSYGQGAATEAFF.

This clone was found a few times. This chain joins TRBV20-1 and TRBJ2-2, with 9 bases identical to TRBD2. Looked up from germline, CDR1 is DFQATT and CDR2 is SNEGSKA (reference sequence). With V trimmed by 3 bases and J by 3 bases, 8 bases remained unmatched. The CDR3 covers 16 residues. The CDR3: CSASRSGRIDTGELFF. The CDR3 nucleotides are TGCAGTGCTAGTCGTAGCGGGAGAATCGACACCGGGGAGCTGTTTTTT.

The chain carries TRBV4-1 and TRBJ2-5, with TRBD2 identical over 7 bases. The CDR3 contains 16 residues. V was clipped by 0 bases and J by 2 bases; unmatched bases: 6. Germline CDR1 MGHRA, CDR2 YSYEKL. CDR3 coding DNA: TGCGCCAGCAGCCAAGAGGGGTCGGGAGGACAAGAGACCCAGTACTTC. Amino acids: CASSQEGSGGQETQYF.

V usage is TRBV9 and J usage is TRBJ1-3; no clear D gene. Looked up from germline, CDR1 is SGDLS and CDR2 is YYNGEE. Trimming removed 3 bases at V and 4 bases at J, with 17 bases between. This CDR3 region has 16 residues. The CDR3 region has the DNA TGTGCCAGCAGCGCATACAGCACACCCTCGGGAAACACCATATATTTT. This encodes CASSAYSTPSGNTIYF.

The chain links TRBV7-2 to TRBJ2-3; 13 bases align to TRBD2. The CDR3 is 18 residues long. The V segment lost 1 base and the J segment 0 bases; nucleotides outside the gene matches: 4. Germline V gene data show CDR1 as SGHTA and CDR2 as FQGNSA. The CDR3 sequence is CASSLELAGGGSTDTQYF. CDR3 sequence (DNA): TGTGCCAGCAGCTTAGAACTAGCGGGAGGGGGGAGCACAGATACGCAGTATTTT. Drawing the rest from reference TRBV7-2 and TRBJ2-3, the complete variable domain is GAGVSQSPSNKVTEKGKDVELRCDPISGHTALYWYRQSLGQGLEFLIYFQGNSAPDKSGLPSDRFSAERTGGSVSTLTIQRTQQEDSAVYLCASSLELAGGGSTDTQYFGPGTRLTVL.

CDR3 coding DNA: TGTGCCAGCAGCTTGGAATGGGACAGGGGGATAGGTGAGCAGTTCTTC. It encodes CASSLEWDRGIGEQFF. The J gene is TRBJ2-1, the V gene TRBV7-2, with TRBD1 identical over 11 bases. The CDR3 covers 16 residues. Germline V gene lookup returns CDR1 SGHTA and CDR2 FQGNSA. Germline trimming cut 3 bases from V and 9 bases from J; bases unmatched to any gene: 10.

V gene TRBV11-3 combines with J gene TRBJ2-5; D is tentatively TRBD1 or TRBD2 (6 bases each). This CDR3 is built from 18 residues. The germline CDR1 and CDR2 sequences are SGHNT and YENEEA. The germline V and J ends were trimmed by 1 base and 4 bases, with 22 bases remaining between them. The CDR3 DNA follows: TGTGCCAGCAGCTTAGGGGTCCGTCTCGGGGGCGGTGGAGAGACCCAGTACTTC. Residues: CASSLGVRLGGGGETQYF.

V is TRBV14 and J is TRBJ2-1; 9 bases are a match to TRBD2. This CDR3 comprises 13 residues. In germline, CDR1 is SGHDN, CDR2 FVKESK. V shed 4 bases and J 9 bases; nucleotides not matched to a gene: 4. This chain's CDR3 is CASSPSGMGEQFF. The CDR3 coding sequence is TGTGCCAGCAGCCCTAGCGGGATGGGTGAGCAGTTCTTC.

This chain connects TRBV28 to TRBJ2-1; 10 nucleotides align to TRBD2. The ends lost 11 bases at V and 6 bases at J; junction bases unmatched: 7. This CDR3 comprises 13 residues. The V gene's germline CDR1 is MDHEN and CDR2 SYDVKM. The chain's CDR3 is CALGASGSNEQFF. CDR3 in DNA: TGTGCCTTGGGTGCTAGCGGGAGCAATGAGCAGTTCTTC.

For this clone: This sample also contains other DNA sequences that code for the same CDR3. This chain links TRBV2 with TRBJ1-5, with D tentatively TRBD1 (5 bases). Trimming removed 1 base at V and 5 bases at J, with 6 bases between. The CDR3 spans 13 residues. Germline CDR1 and CDR2: SNHLY and FYNNEI. The CDR3 sequence is CASSEGGDQPQHF. Written as DNA, the CDR3 is TGTGCCAGCAGTGAAGGAGGGGATCAGCCCCAGCATTTT.

The gene calls are TRBV11-1 and TRBJ2-3; TRBD2 matches at 7 bases. Germline-derived CDR1 and CDR2 are SGHAT and FQDESV (reference sequence). This CDR3 contains 13 residues. V lost 0 bases to trimming and J lost 6 bases; unmatched junction nucleotides: 0. The CDR3 region is CASSLASGDTQYF. In nucleotides, the CDR3 is TGTGCCAGCAGCTTAGCTAGCGGGGATACGCAGTATTTT.

The V gene is TRBV5-4, the J gene TRBJ1-4; TRBD1 agrees at 7 bases. The CDR3 consists of 14 residues. The germline gives CDR1 SGHNT, CDR2 YYREEE (reference sequence). After removal of 3 bases from V and 5 bases from J, the junction contained 4 bases not matched to a gene. The CDR3 spells CASSSEGQNEKLFF. The CDR3 nucleotides are TGTGCCAGCAGCTCCGAGGGACAGAATGAAAAACTGTTTTTT.

This chain joins TRBV3-1 (or the pseudogene TRBV3-2) and TRBJ1-3, with TRBD1 matching over 8 bases. The CDR3 loop spans 15 amino acids. The V and J ends lost 5 bases and 4 bases, in that order; junction bases with no gene match: 7. Germline-derived CDR1 and CDR2 are LGHDT and YNNKEL (reference sequence). CDR3 sequence (DNA): TGTGCCAGCAGCTTCCGGACAGGGACGGGAAACACCATATATTTT. Amino acid sequence: CASSFRTGTGNTIYF.

V and J are TRBV6-5 and TRBJ1-3, with D tentatively TRBD1 (5 bases). Trimming removed 3 bases from V and 2 bases from J, with 14 bases in between. CDR3 size: 16 residues. Germline CDR1 and CDR2: MNHEY and SVGAGI. As DNA, the CDR3 is TGTGCCAGCAGTTATCAGGCAGGGACGGCTGGAAACACCATATATTTT. Its protein product is CASSYQAGTAGNTIYF.

The rearrangement uses TRBV7-3 and TRBJ1-1; D gene uncertain. CDR1 is SGHTA, CDR2 FQGTGA, per germline. The V gene lost 3 bases and the J gene lost 2 bases, with 7 bases spanning the gap. The CDR3 is made up of 13 amino acids. The CDR3 loop is CASSFATNTEAFF. CDR3 nucleotides: TGTGCCAGCAGCTTTGCTACTAACACTGAAGCTTTCTTT.

The chain has TRBV28 and TRBJ1-5; D remains ambiguous. The CDR3 is made up of 13 amino acids. The germline V gene has CDR1 MDHEN and CDR2 SYDVKM. V gave up 7 bases and J gave up 0 bases, with 7 bases separating them. In nucleotides, the CDR3 is TGTGCCAGCACGTCTGATAGCAATCAGCCCCAGCATTTT. This sequence encodes CASTSDSNQPQHF.

The genes are TRBV19 and TRBJ1-5; D is undetermined. Germline CDR1 is LNHDA and CDR2 is SQIVND (reference sequence). This CDR3 comprises 13 residues. Trimming stripped 10 bases from V and 1 base from J, with 11 bases between. The CDR3 loop is CATGPVSNQPQHF. CDR3 in DNA: TGTGCCACGGGCCCGGTGAGCAATCAGCCCCAGCATTTT. The whole variable domain, filled in from reference TRBV19 and TRBJ1-5, reads DGGITQSPKYLFRKEGQNVTLSCEQNLNHDAMYWYRQDPGQGLRLIYYSQIVNDFQKGDIAEGYSVSREKKESFPLTVTSAQKNPTAFYLCATGPVSNQPQHFGDGTRLSIL.

The gene calls are TRBV5-1 and TRBJ2-3; 8 nucleotides agree with TRBD2. The length of the CDR3 is 14 residues. Germline V CDR1 and CDR2: SGHRS, YFSETQ. V shed 4 bases, J shed 1 base, and the junction held 2 bases outside the gene matches. Written as DNA, the CDR3 is TGCGCCAGCAGCCTTAGCGGGGGCACAGATACGCAGTATTTT. Protein product: CASSLSGGTDTQYF.

The rearrangement links TRBV2 to TRBJ2-2; 15 nucleotides agree with TRBD2. The trim removed 7 bases at V and 3 bases at J, leaving 9 bases unmatched. This CDR3 contains 18 residues. CDR1 SNHLY and CDR2 FYNNEI come from the germline V gene. The CDR3 bases are TGTGCCAGCAATGGACTAGCGGGAGGGCCGCTTGACACCGGGGAGCTGTTTTTT. The encoded protein is CASNGLAGGPLDTGELFF.

V usage is TRBV5-8 and J usage is TRBJ2-1; possible D gene TRBD1, 6 bases. The ends were cut back, 1 base at V and 5 bases at J, with 13 bases in the middle. CDR3 length: 15 amino acids. Germline V CDR1 and CDR2: SGHTS, YDEGEE. The CDR3 bases are TGTGCCAGCAGCTTGCTCGGACAGAACCACAATGAGCAGTTCTTC. Encoded protein: CASSLLGQNHNEQFF. Together with reference TRBV5-8 and TRBJ2-1, the CDR3 gives the full variable domain: EAGVTQSPTHLIKTRGQQATLRCSPISGHTSVYWYQQALGLGLQFLLWYDEGEERNRGNFPPRFSGRQFPNYSSELNVNALELEDSALYLCASSLLGQNHNEQFFGPGTRLTVL.